These 30 T cell receptor beta chains came from one sample sequenced in a study of T cell responses to AZD1222 COVID-19 vaccine. Generated by immunoSEQ multiplex PCR, the TCRdb table keeps only in-frame clones and is missing some. The data contain 150,000 to 200,000 clones, almost 90% of them singletons. Specimen: peripheral blood, collected 28 days after the second AZD1222 dose. The source is an adult who received the AZD1222 COVID-19 vaccine.

The count of this clone is one. The same CDR3 is also encoded by other DNA sequences in this sample. V usage is TRBV11-3 and J usage is TRBJ2-5, with TRBD2 identical over 14 bases. CDR3 length equals 15 residues. With 3 bases clipped from V and 3 bases from J, the junction kept 0 bases outside the gene matches. Germline V gene sequence: CDR1 SGHNT, CDR2 YENEEA. This chain's CDR3 is CASSLGLAGEETQYF. CDR3 coding DNA: TGTGCCAGCAGCTTGGGACTAGCGGGGGAAGAGACCCAGTACTTC.

The chain uses TRBV23-1 and TRBJ2-3; 10 bases map to TRBD1. TRBV23-1 belongs to the ORF category, with a function that is uncertain. The J segment lost 0 bases and the V segment lost 4 bases, leaving 7 bases of the junction unmatched. The CDR3 is 17 amino acids. As DNA, the CDR3 is TGCGCCAGCAGTCCCGGGACAGGGGCCTCGAGCACAGATACGCAGTATTTT. This translates into CASSPGTGASSTDTQYF.

CDR3 sequence (DNA): TGTGCCAGCAGCCGAGTTACAGGGGGTAGCACCGGGGAGCTGTTTTTT. It specifies CASSRVTGGSTGELFF. This chain links TRBV3-1 (or the pseudogene TRBV3-2) with TRBJ2-2, with 8 bases fitting TRBD1. Germline CDR1 and CDR2: LGHDT and YNNKEL (reference sequence). V lost 4 bases and J lost 4; bases outside the gene matches: 8. The CDR3 has 16 amino acids.

This chain connects TRBV19 to TRBJ1-5; no reliable D call. The V end was cut by 6 bases, the J end by 9 bases, with 12 bases between. The CDR3 runs to 12 residues. Per germline, CDR1 LNHDA and CDR2 SQIVND (reference sequence). CDR3 nucleotides: TGTGCCAGTAGCCCTGAGAGCGCGCCCCAGCATTTT. This gives the protein CASSPESAPQHF.

The chain employs TRBV7-6 and TRBJ1-6, with D perhaps TRBD1 (6 bases). The CDR3 runs to 14 residues. The germline CDR1 and CDR2 sequences are SGHVS and FNYEAQ. Trimming pared 5 bases from V and 7 bases from J, leaving 12 bases between. The CDR3 spells CASSQGQKNSPLHF. The CDR3 DNA is TGTGCCAGCAGCCAAGGACAGAAAAATTCACCCCTCCACTTT.

This rearrangement joins TRBV7-6 to TRBJ1-6, with no clear D. Germline values: CDR1 SGHVS, CDR2 FNYEAQ. The CDR3 runs to 13 residues. V shed 1 base and J shed 15 bases, with 13 bases lying between them. CDR3 bases: TGTGCCAGCAGCTTAGGTCGGGAATCCCTCCTCCACTTT. It encodes CASSLGRESLLHF.

The chain uses TRBV5-6 and TRBJ1-5; tentatively, D is TRBD1 (5 bases). Per the germline V gene, CDR1 is SGHDT and CDR2 is YYEEEE. Between the trimmed V and J ends, which lost 2 bases and 7 bases, there was a span of 16 bases. The CDR3 sequence is 15 residues long. This CDR3 reads CASSLTSRGDQPQHF. DNA for the CDR3: TGTGCCAGCAGCTTAACTTCAAGGGGAGACCAGCCCCAGCATTTT. Variable domain in full (rest from reference TRBV5-6 and TRBJ1-5): DAGVTQSPTHLIKTRGQQVTLRCSPKSGHDTVSWYQQALGQGPQFIFQYYEEEERQRGNFPDRFSGHQFPNYSSELNVNALLLGDSALYLCASSLTSRGDQPQHFGDGTRLSIL.

The rearrangement uses TRBV28 and TRBJ2-5; 8 nucleotides agree with TRBD1. Per germline, CDR1 MDHEN and CDR2 SYDVKM. The CDR3 loop spans 14 amino acids. V was pared by 5 bases and J by 4 bases, with 6 bases of the junction left unmatched. CDR3 sequence: CASSRTGGIETQYF. The DNA of the CDR3 is TGTGCCAGCAGTCGCACAGGGGGGATAGAGACCCAGTACTTC.

This clone was counted a single time. The chain uses TRBV18 and TRBJ1-2; D is uncertain. The V end lost 2 bases, the J end lost 8 bases, and 15 bases lay between the germline ends. The CDR3 length is 14 residues. The germline V gene encodes CDR1 KGHSH and CDR2 LQKENI. This chain's CDR3 is CASSPGGDHNGYTF. CDR3 in DNA: TGTGCCAGCTCACCAGGCGGCGATCACAACGGCTACACCTTC.

V gene TRBV6-2 or TRBV6-3 combines with J gene TRBJ1-2; 7 nucleotides align to TRBD1. This CDR3 has 14 amino acids. Germline CDR1 and CDR2: MNHEY and SVGEGT. V lost 5 bases to trimming and J lost 3 bases; unmatched junction nucleotides: 6. CDR3 sequence reads: CASSQTGQYYGYTF. The CDR3 DNA reads as TGTGCCAGCAGTCAAACGGGACAGTACTATGGCTACACCTTC.

The J gene is TRBJ2-7, the V gene TRBV7-6; 8 nucleotides line up with TRBD2. Germline CDR1 reads SGHVS; CDR2 reads FNYEAQ. This CDR3 spans 15 amino acids. V shed 1 base, J shed 7 bases, and the junction held 9 bases outside the gene matches. CDR3 sequence reads: CASSLVGGGSSEQYF. The DNA of the CDR3 is TGTGCCAGCAGCTTAGTCGGGGGGGGTTCGAGTGAGCAGTACTTC.

V and J are TRBV7-2 and TRBJ1-6; D is perhaps TRBD1 (5 bases). The germline V and J ends were trimmed by 3 bases and 5 bases, with 20 bases remaining between them. Germline V gene sequence: CDR1 SGHTA, CDR2 FQGNSA. The CDR3 runs to 18 residues. CDR3 in amino acids: CASSFSGFWGRNNSPLHF. The CDR3 nucleotides are TGTGCCAGCAGCTTTTCGGGTTTTTGGGGACGTAATAATTCACCCCTCCACTTT.

This sequence joins TRBV6-5 and TRBJ2-6, with D perhaps matching TRBD1 (5 bases). Germline V lookup: CDR1 MNHEY, CDR2 SVGAGI. The CDR3 is 15 residues long. Trimming removed 4 bases from V and 4 bases from J, with 11 bases in between. The CDR3 reads CASSFWGEGANVLTF. In DNA form, the CDR3 reads TGTGCCAGCAGTTTTTGGGGCGAAGGGGCCAACGTCCTGACTTTC.

The chain carries TRBV5-5 and TRBJ2-1; D is unresolved. Germline CDR1 reads SGHKS; CDR2 reads YYEKEE (reference sequence). CDR3 length: 13 residues. V was trimmed by 6 bases and J by 5 bases, leaving 12 bases between them. The CDR3 DNA sequence: TGTGCCAGCACCACGCGGCGGAACAATGAGCAGTTCTTC. Amino acids: CASTTRRNNEQFF.

The chain uses TRBV5-1 and TRBJ1-1; perhaps TRBD1 as D (5 bases). This CDR3 is 15 amino acids long. V was trimmed by 4 bases and J by 1 base, leaving 14 bases between them. CDR1 and CDR2 (germline): SGHRS, YFSETQ. CDR3 amino acids: CASSLFGGQNTEAFF. CDR3 DNA sequence: TGCGCCAGCAGCCTTTTCGGGGGTCAGAACACTGAAGCTTTCTTT.

J is TRBJ1-6 and V is TRBV11-3; possible D gene TRBD1, 6 bases. Germline V gene sequence: CDR1 SGHNT, CDR2 YENEEA. Trimming stripped 5 bases from V and 9 bases from J, with 11 bases between. This CDR3 is built from 13 residues. The CDR3 region has the DNA TGTGCCAGCAGCAACAGGGTCGGTTCACCCCTCCACTTT. It is translated as CASSNRVGSPLHF.

The rearrangement joins TRBV5-1 to TRBJ1-2, with 7 bases that match TRBD1. The CDR3 runs 14 residues. Germline V gene sequence: CDR1 SGHRS, CDR2 YFSETQ. Trimming took 4 bases from V and 3 from J; bases not matched to a gene: 6. CDR3 amino acids: CASSRDRADYGYTF. The CDR3 nucleotides read TGCGCCAGCAGCCGCGACAGGGCCGACTATGGCTACACCTTC.

The rearrangement uses TRBV19 and TRBJ1-5; the D is unclear. This CDR3 comprises 13 residues. Trimming removed 6 bases at V and 7 bases at J, with 13 bases between. CDR1 is LNHDA and CDR2 is SQIVND in the germline V gene (reference sequence). Written as DNA, the CDR3 is TGTGCCAGTAGCCCTTCCGAGGGACAGCCCCAGCATTTT. It is translated as CASSPSEGQPQHF. The whole variable domain, remainder taken from reference TRBV19 and TRBJ1-5, is DGGITQSPKYLFRKEGQNVTLSCEQNLNHDAMYWYRQDPGQGLRLIYYSQIVNDFQKGDIAEGYSVSREKKESFPLTVTSAQKNPTAFYLCASSPSEGQPQHFGDGTRLSIL.

The chain employs TRBV19 and TRBJ2-7; possible D gene TRBD1, 5 bases. V was trimmed by 0 bases and J by 1 base, leaving 7 bases between them. There are 14 residues in the CDR3. Looked up from germline, CDR1 is LNHDA and CDR2 is SQIVND (reference sequence). The CDR3 coding sequence is TGTGCCAGTAGTATAGAAGGGGAATCCTACGAGCAGTACTTC. Translation: CASSIEGESYEQYF.

This clone was counted between two and nine times. The rearrangement links TRBV4-2 to TRBJ2-5; 7 nucleotides align to TRBD2. After removal of 3 bases from V and 3 bases from J, the junction contained 10 bases not matched to a gene. This CDR3 has 16 amino acids. Germline loops: CDR1 LGHNA, CDR2 YNFKEQ. The CDR3 sequence is CASSQGSGAGKETQYF. The CDR3, as DNA: TGTGCCAGCAGCCAGGGTTCGGGAGCGGGGAAAGAGACCCAGTACTTC.

This chain joins TRBV5-1 and TRBJ2-7, with unresolved D. The CDR3 length is 15 residues. The V end lost 0 bases, the J end lost 1 base, and 11 bases lay between the germline ends. CDR1 is SGHRS and CDR2 is YFSETQ in the germline V gene. The CDR3 DNA reads TGCGCCAGCAGCTTGGGGACGGAAGTTTCCTACGAGCAGTACTTC. As protein: CASSLGTEVSYEQYF.

This clone has a single count. The rearrangement joins TRBV5-1 to TRBJ2-1; 9 bases are shared with TRBD1. The V gene end was trimmed by 2 bases and the J gene end by 6 bases; junction bases not matched to a gene: 6. There are 15 residues in the CDR3. The V gene's germline CDR1 is SGHRS and CDR2 YFSETQ. CDR3 sequence: CASSLNRGRSNEQFF. CDR3 bases: TGCGCCAGCAGCTTAAACAGGGGGCGCAGCAATGAGCAGTTCTTC.

V is TRBV13 and J is TRBJ1-1; 7 bases are shared with TRBD1. The CDR3 contains 16 residues. Germline CDR1 PRHDT, CDR2 FYEKMQ (reference sequence). Trimming cost V 0 bases and J 5 bases; bases outside gene matches: 9. CDR3 sequence reads: CASSLGIGAGGTEAFF. As DNA, the CDR3 is TGTGCCAGCAGCTTAGGCATTGGAGCAGGGGGGACTGAAGCTTTCTTT.

This clone was counted a single time. The V and J genes are TRBV5-4 and TRBJ2-2; D ambiguous. This CDR3 region has 17 residues. V was cut by 0 bases and J by 1 base, with 13 bases left in between. Germline CDR1 reads SGHNT; CDR2 reads YYREEE (reference sequence). CDR3 nucleotide sequence: TGTGCCAGCAGCTTGGAAATTGACTCCCTGAACACCGGGGAGCTGTTTTTT. It codes for CASSLEIDSLNTGELFF.

This sequence joins TRBV2 and TRBJ2-3, with 9 bases fitting TRBD1. The length of the CDR3 is 15 residues. From germline, CDR1 is SNHLY and CDR2 FYNNEI. The V and J ends lost 6 bases and 4 bases, in that order; junction bases with no gene match: 8. The CDR3 region has the DNA TGTGCCAGCAGCCGGACAGGGGCGAGGTCAGATACGCAGTATTTT. Translation gives CASSRTGARSDTQYF. The full variable domain, in which reference TRBV2 and TRBJ2-3 provide the parts outside the CDR3, is EPEVTQTPSHQVTQMGQEVILRCVPISNHLYFYWYRQILGQKVEFLVSFYNNEISEKSEIFDDQFSVERPDGSNFTLKIRSTKLEDSAMYFCASSRTGARSDTQYFGPGTRLTVL.

This clone is a singleton in its sample. The chain combines TRBV10-3 with TRBJ2-3; possible D gene TRBD1, 5 bases. Germline assignment: CDR1 ENHRY and CDR2 SYGVKD. The germline V and J ends were trimmed by 6 bases and 2 bases, with 9 bases remaining between them. There are 13 residues in the CDR3. The CDR3 sequence is CAISQGYTDTQYF. The CDR3 DNA reads as TGTGCCATCAGCCAGGGTTACACAGATACGCAGTATTTT.

J is TRBJ1-1 and V is TRBV27; D gene ambiguous. V lost 5 bases and J 1 base, leaving 8 bases between the germline ends. The V gene's germline CDR1 is MNHEY and CDR2 SMNVEV (reference sequence). The CDR3 has 13 residues. The DNA for the CDR3 is TGTGCCAGCAGTGAGGTAGCGAACACTGAAGCTTTCTTT. This gives the protein CASSEVANTEAFF.

This rearrangement joins TRBV18 to TRBJ1-6; D might be TRBD1 (5 bases). V was cut by 1 base and J by 4 bases, with 11 bases left in between. CDR3 size: 16 residues. Germline V gene sequence: CDR1 KGHSH, CDR2 LQKENI. CDR3 DNA: TGTGCCAGCTCACCACTCGGGGCACCGTATAATTCACCCCTCCACTTT. This gives the protein CASSPLGAPYNSPLHF. The whole variable domain, remainder taken from reference TRBV18 and TRBJ1-6, is NAGVMQNPRHLVRRRGQEARLRCSPMKGHSHVYWYRQLPEEGLKFMVYLQKENIIDESGMPKERFSAEFPKEGPSILRIQQVVRGDSAAYFCASSPLGAPYNSPLHFGNGTRLTVT.

The DNA of the CDR3 is TGTGCCAGCAGTTTAAGGGCCGGGGGTGGCTACACCTTC. As protein: CASSLRAGGGYTF. The chain couples TRBV12-3 or TRBV12-4 to TRBJ1-2, with a weak D call TRBD1 (5 bases). This CDR3 contains 13 residues. Trimming cost V 2 bases and J 7 bases, with 11 bases left between them.

The chain joins TRBV21-1 to TRBJ1-4. TRBV21-1 counts as a pseudogene. The CDR3 has 14 amino acids. CDR3 in amino acids: CASSGRGTNEKLFF. The CDR3 DNA reads TGTGCCAGCAGCGGACGGGGGACTAATGAAAAACTGTTTTTT.